This T cell receptor beta chain was identified during a study of blood T cell repertoires in COVID-19. Overall study: The study drew acute and convalescent COVID-19 samples from the United States, Italy and Spain.

The protocol was immunoSEQ multiplex PCR, while the TCRdb copy is restricted to in-frame clones and leaves out a portion. The sample lists roughly 250,000 clones, 80% to 90% seen once, with approximately 4% in the top ten. The study recruited people aged about 18 to 95 years across approximately 24 US areas. CDR1 MNHEY and CDR2 SMNVEV come from the germline V gene (reference sequence). V lost 5 bases and J lost 7; bases outside the gene matches: 9. This CDR3 region has 14 residues. The chain uses TRBV27 and TRBJ2-7; 9 bases are a match to TRBD1. Sequencing was done on a sample of PBMCs or T cells enriched from blood (not recorded which). The clonotype was recovered from a woman in her 30s who had recovered from COVID-19. CDR3 region: CASSLLSTGGEQYF. In nucleotides, the CDR3 is TGTGCCAGCAGTCTACTCTCGACAGGGGGAGAGCAGTACTTC.